This T cell receptor beta chain was profiled in a study of blood T cell repertoires in COVID-19. Overall study: COVID-19 samples collected from the United States, Italy and Spain covered acute and convalescent phases.

Germline CDR1 reads GTSNPN; CDR2 reads SVGIG (reference sequence). The CDR3 covers 15 residues. V dropped 4 bases and J dropped 5; count of bases not matched to a gene: 5. Source study methods: Counts of nucleated cells, estimated from reference gene primer amplification, were obtained. The method was immunoSEQ multiplex PCR; TCRdb's version includes in-frame clones alone and lacks a portion of them. V and J calls and clone size are those listed in that table; D and trimming were worked out from the DNA. Among a few hundred thousand clones listed, 75% to 90% were seen once. Input material: peripheral blood. V usage is TRBV30 and J usage is TRBJ2-1; 13 bases are a match to TRBD2. This sequence originates from a woman in her forties or fifties with COVID-19, enrolled during active disease. The CDR3 here is CAWTLGLAGNNEQFF. CDR3 nucleotide sequence: TGTGCCTGGACCTTGGGACTAGCGGGGAACAATGAGCAGTTCTTC.